This is a list of T cell receptor beta chains from one sample in a study of early T cells in non-severe SARS-CoV-2 infection. TCRdb re-called the 5' RACE reads through MiXCR, storing one row per CDR3 protein. This repertoire shows 70,000 to 90,000 distinct CDR3 sequences, 9.5% to 15% found once; its top ten account for about 3.5%. The sequenced material came from whole blood. The receptors come from an adult who was a healthcare worker with PCR-confirmed SARS-CoV-2 infection or an uninfected control (not recorded which). The CDR3 runs from the conserved cysteine through the conserved F or W. The D gene is left open where the match is weak. Where a row states a size, it is once, few, many or the class of an expanded clone; other rows omit it.

>TRBD1|13|TRBV20-1|many|TRBJ1-1
CSALDRMGTEAFF
TGCAGTGCCTTGGACAGGATGGGCACTGAAGCTTTCTTT
>-|14|TRBV7-2|many|TRBJ2-5
CASSLELAQETQYF
TGTGCCAGCAGCTTAGAACTAGCCCAAGAGACCCAGTACTTC
>-|13|TRBV5-5|few|TRBJ1-2
CASRFDPYYGYTF
TGTGCCAGCAGATTTGATCCTTACTATGGCTACACCTTC
>-|15|TRBV12-3/TRBV12-4|few|TRBJ1-1
CASSSVRDTNTEAFF
TGTGCCAGCAGTTCCGTCCGGGACACTAACACTGAAGCTTTCTTT
>-|14|TRBV29-1|many|TRBJ2-6
CSVTEGSGANVLTF
TGCAGCGTAACCGAGGGCTCTGGGGCCAACGTCCTGACTTTC
>TRBD2|15|TRBV20-1|-|TRBJ2-1
CSASRNSGSDNEQFF
TGCAGTGCTAGTCGGAATAGCGGGAGTGACAATGAGCAGTTCTTC
>-|14|TRBV6-6|many|TRBJ2-3
CASSPLGVTDTQYF
TGTGCCAGCAGTCCCCTAGGGGTAACAGATACGCAGTATTTT
>TRBD1|15|TRBV5-1|-|TRBJ2-7
CASSPWTGSSYEQYF
TGCGCCAGCAGCCCATGGACAGGGAGCTCCTACGAGCAGTACTTC
>-|14|TRBV9|few|TRBJ1-1
CASSLRGTNTEAFF
TGTGCCAGCAGTCTCCGGGGTACGAACACTGAAGCTTTCTTT
>-|13|TRBV2|many|TRBJ1-1
CASSAAGNTEAFF
TGTGCCAGCAGTGCCGCGGGGAACACTGAAGCTTTCTTT
>-|16|TRBV28|-|TRBJ1-1
CASSLRQGRGDTEAFF
TGTGCCAGCAGTTTAAGGCAGGGAAGGGGGGACACTGAAGCTTTCTTT
>-|14|TRBV7-6|-|TRBJ2-3
CASSQGGITDTQYF
TGTGCCAGCAGCCAAGGGGGAATCACAGATACGCAGTATTTT
>-|15|TRBV28|-|TRBJ2-7
CASRMSGSSSYEQYF
TGTGCCAGCAGGATGTCAGGGTCGAGCTCCTACGAGCAGTACTTC
>-|15|TRBV20-1|few|TRBJ2-1
CSAARTALADNEQFF
TGCAGTGCCGCCAGGACAGCCTTAGCGGACAATGAGCAGTTCTTC
>TRBD2|17|TRBV20-1|-|TRBJ2-3
CSARQASGSPSTDTQYF
TGCAGTGCTAGACAAGCTAGCGGCAGCCCCAGCACAGATACGCAGTATTTT
>-|15|TRBV3-2|-|TRBJ2-1
CASSQDGRTFDEQFF
TGTGCCAGCAGCCAAGATGGGAGAACTTTCGACGAGCAGTTCTTC
>TRBD1|15|TRBV7-3|-|TRBJ2-4
CASSPRTGGKNIQYF
TGTGCCAGCAGCCCCCGGACAGGGGGCAAAAACATTCAGTACTTC
>TRBD2|16|TRBV4-2|few|TRBJ2-5
CASSQTSGTSRETQYF
TGTGCCAGCAGCCAGACTAGCGGGACCTCCAGGGAGACCCAGTACTTC
>-|14|TRBV6-1|many|TRBJ2-1
CASCGTGPYNEQFF
TGTGCCAGCTGTGGAACAGGGCCCTACAATGAGCAGTTCTTC
>-|14|TRBV27|many|TRBJ1-1
CASSPVGDRRSAFF
TGTGCCAGCAGTCCCGTGGGGGACCGACGCTCTGCTTTCTTT
>-|15|TRBV6-1|few|TRBJ2-3
CAGAAWSGSTDTQYF
TGTGCCGGCGCTGCCTGGAGCGGGAGCACAGATACGCAGTATTTT
>-|13|TRBV5-4|many|TRBJ1-2
CASSPSEGYGYTF
TGTGCCAGCAGCCCTTCCGAGGGCTATGGCTACACCTTC
>-|16|TRBV18|many|TRBJ2-2
CASSPPYGRGTGELFF
TGTGCCAGCTCACCACCGTACGGGAGAGGTACCGGGGAGCTGTTTTTT
>TRBD1|15|TRBV28|many|TRBJ1-2
CASSRRTGGDYGYTF
TGTGCCAGCAGTAGGAGGACAGGGGGGGACTATGGCTACACCTTC
>-|12|TRBV7-8|few|TRBJ1-2
CASRGRTYGYTF
TGTGCCAGCAGGGGCAGGACTTATGGCTACACCTTC
>TRBD1|16|TRBV2|-|TRBJ2-7
CASSEDSGTGSYEQYF
TGTGCCAGCAGTGAAGATTCCGGGACAGGGTCCTACGAGCAGTACTTC
>TRBD2|16|TRBV11-2|-|TRBJ2-1
CASSATLAGGANEQFF
TGTGCCAGCAGCGCGACTCTAGCGGGAGGGGCCAATGAGCAGTTCTTC
>TRBD1|15|TRBV7-3|few|TRBJ1-1
CASSLLGQGHTEAFF
TGTGCCAGCAGCTTACTAGGACAGGGACACACTGAAGCTTTCTTT
>-|16|TRBV6-5|few|TRBJ2-3
CASSSLWTPSTDTQYF
TGTGCCAGCAGTTCTCTCTGGACACCTAGCACAGATACGCAGTATTTT
>-|13|TRBV2|many|TRBJ1-1
CASSDGVNTEAFF
TGTGCCAGCAGTGACGGCGTGAACACTGAAGCTTTCTTT
>-|13|TRBV14|many|TRBJ2-7
CASSQGPYYEQYF
TGTGCCAGCAGCCAGGGGCCGTACTACGAGCAGTACTTC
>TRBD1|14|TRBV5-1|-|TRBJ2-1
CASRSQGAHNEQFF
TGCGCCAGCAGGAGTCAGGGGGCACACAATGAGCAGTTCTTC
>TRBD2|13|TRBV28|-|TRBJ2-3
CAGGTSGRYTQYF
TGTGCCGGCGGGACTAGCGGGAGGTATACGCAGTATTTT
>TRBD2|16|TRBV3-1|-|TRBJ2-1
CASSPTDGRAYNEQFF
TGTGCCAGCAGCCCCACGGACGGGAGGGCCTACAATGAGCAGTTCTTC
>TRBD2|16|TRBV6-5|few|TRBJ2-2
CASSPILAGVTGELFF
TGTGCCAGCAGTCCCATTCTAGCGGGAGTCACCGGGGAGCTGTTTTTT
>-|13|TRBV29-1|-|TRBJ2-1
CSGLGAAYNEQFF
TGCAGCGGCCTGGGGGCGGCTTACAATGAGCAGTTCTTC
>TRBD2|16|TRBV2|many|TRBJ2-7
CASSIGLAGGIDEQYF
TGTGCCAGCAGCATAGGACTAGCGGGAGGGATCGACGAGCAGTACTTC
>-|9|TRBV29-1|-|TRBJ1-2
CSVEEGYTF
TGCAGCGTTGAAGAGGGCTACACCTTC
>TRBD1|18|TRBV7-8|many|TRBJ2-6
CASSLRQGASSGANVLTF
TGTGCCAGCAGCTTACGACAGGGGGCGAGCTCTGGGGCCAACGTCCTGACTTTC
>-|12|TRBV27|many|TRBJ2-2
CASSLRTGELFF
TGTGCCAGCAGTTTAAGGACCGGGGAGCTGTTTTTT
>-|13|TRBV30|-|TRBJ1-5
CAWSAGINQPQHF
TGTGCCTGGAGCGCGGGCATCAATCAGCCCCAGCATTTT
>-|14|TRBV7-3|few|TRBJ2-1
CASSPRGAMVEQFF
TGTGCCAGCAGCCCCCGCGGGGCTATGGTTGAGCAGTTCTTC
>TRBD1|13|TRBV5-6|-|TRBJ2-1
CASSLGQSDEQFF
TGTGCCAGCAGCCTGGGACAGAGCGATGAGCAGTTCTTC
>-|15|TRBV11-2|few|TRBJ1-1
CASSLMGPMNTEAFF
TGTGCCAGCAGCTTAATGGGTCCCATGAACACTGAAGCTTTCTTT
>TRBD2|16|TRBV20-1|-|TRBJ2-1
CSAPVGRLAAYNEQFF
TGCAGTGCCCCCGTTGGACGCCTAGCGGCATACAATGAGCAGTTCTTC
>-|13|TRBV20-1|few|TRBJ2-7
CSARIGYGDEQYF
TGCAGTGCTAGAATAGGGTATGGGGACGAGCAGTACTTC
>-|13|TRBV5-1|-|TRBJ1-4
CASSLTGYEKLFF
TGCGCCAGCAGCTTGACGGGTTATGAAAAACTGTTTTTT
>TRBD2|18|TRBV3-1|-|TRBJ2-3
CASSQEWLAGGTADTQYF
TGTGCCAGCAGCCAAGAATGGTTAGCGGGAGGTACCGCAGATACGCAGTATTTT
>-|11|TRBV28|few|TRBJ1-1
CASSRAPEAFF
TGTGCCAGCAGTAGGGCTCCCGAAGCTTTCTTT
>-|14|TRBV29-1|few|TRBJ1-1
CSVRPWGQRAEAFF
TGCAGCGTCCGGCCATGGGGACAACGGGCTGAAGCTTTCTTT
>-|16|TRBV2|few|TRBJ2-2
CASRVMDRDTPGSCFF
-
>-|14|TRBV29-1|few|TRBJ2-3
CSVEKAASTDTQYF
TGCAGCGTTGAGAAGGCGGCTAGCACAGATACGCAGTATTTT
>-|20|TRBV28|many|TRBJ2-3
CASSSPYKDRSPLSTDTQYF
TGTGCCAGCAGCTCACCTTATAAGGACAGATCTCCATTAAGCACAGATACGCAGTATTTT
>-|14|TRBV7-2|-|TRBJ1-1
CASSLRVQNTEAFF
TGTGCCAGCAGCTTGAGGGTCCAGAACACTGAAGCTTTCTTT
>-|18|TRBV3-1|few|TRBJ2-2
CASSQGSPQGGEKRELFF
TGTGCCAGCAGCCAAGGGTCCCCCCAGGGTGGGGAAAAGCGGGAGCTGTTTTTT
>-|13|TRBV24-1|many|TRBJ2-1
CATSDLLYPEQFF
TGTGCCACCAGTGATTTGCTTTATCCAGAGCAGTTCTTC
>-|13|TRBV12-3/TRBV12-4|few|TRBJ2-7
CASSLGGGTEQYF
TGTGCCAGCAGCTTAGGGGGGGGCACGGAGCAGTACTTC
>-|14|TRBV5-1|few|TRBJ1-1
CASSPLTRTAEAFF
TGCGCCAGCAGCCCCCTGACCCGGACGGCTGAAGCTTTCTTT